Below are 19 T cell receptor beta chains sequenced from a single sample in a study of blood T cell repertoires in COVID-19. TCRdb's table, derived via immunoSEQ multiplex PCR, lists solely in-frame clones and lacks some. This sample yields over 200,000 clones, of which approximately 86% are seen a single time; about 4.6% belongs to the top ten. The sample was PBMCs or T cells enriched from blood (not recorded which). The receptors stem from a woman in her 30s who had been exposed to COVID-19.

This chain links TRBV3-1 (or the pseudogene TRBV3-2) with TRBJ2-1; TRBD2 aligns across 10 bases. Germline CDR1 is LGHDT and CDR2 is YNNKEL (reference sequence). The CDR3 spans 17 residues. The trim removed 0 bases at V and 3 bases at J, leaving 5 bases unmatched. The CDR3 bases are TGTGCCAGCAGCCAAGATTGGGCTAGCGGGGGCTACAATGAGCAGTTCTTC. Protein sequence: CASSQDWASGGYNEQFF.

DNA for the CDR3: TGTGCCAGCAGCCAAGGGACTAGTTACTTCTTTGAGCAGTTCTTC. Translating it yields CASSQGTSYFFEQFF. The genes are TRBV14 and TRBJ2-1; 7 positions match TRBD2. This CDR3 is 15 amino acids long. V was pared by 1 base and J by 9 bases, with 9 bases of the junction left unmatched. The germline V gene encodes CDR1 SGHDN and CDR2 FVKESK.

The chain carries TRBV5-1 and TRBJ2-1; 7 bases fit TRBD2. This CDR3 contains 13 residues. The ends lost 3 bases at V and 10 bases at J; junction bases unmatched: 7. CDR1 is SGHRS, CDR2 YFSETQ, per germline. As DNA, the CDR3 is TGCGCCAGCAGCTGGAGACTAGCTCACGAGCAGTTCTTC. Protein: CASSWRLAHEQFF.

This chain connects TRBV5-1 to TRBJ1-4; D call uncertain. Germline V lookup: CDR1 SGHRS, CDR2 YFSETQ. There are 14 residues in the CDR3. Between the trimmed V and J ends, which lost 5 bases and 4 bases, there was a span of 12 bases. Here the CDR3 reads CASSPGEVNEKLFF. CDR3 in DNA: TGCGCCAGCAGTCCCGGGGAGGTTAATGAAAAACTGTTTTTT.

The gene calls are TRBV13 and TRBJ1-6, with 9 positions matching TRBD1. The CDR3 length is 14 residues. Trimming cost V 5 bases and J 10 bases; bases outside gene matches: 6. Looked up from germline, CDR1 is PRHDT and CDR2 is FYEKMQ (reference sequence). CDR3 coding DNA: TGTGCCAGCAGCCCAGGACAGGGGAAATCACCCCTCCACTTT. Translated: CASSPGQGKSPLHF. Full variable domain (outside the CDR3, taken from reference TRBV13 and TRBJ1-6): AAGVIQSPRHLIKEKRETATLKCYPIPRHDTVYWYQQGPGQDPQFLISFYEKMQSDKGSIPDRFSAQQFSDYHSELNMSSLELGDSALYFCASSPGQGKSPLHFGNGTRLTVT.

This sequence joins TRBV2 and TRBJ2-1; D is undetermined. The CDR3 contains 11 residues. Trimming removed 4 bases at V and 8 bases at J, with 6 bases between. Germline V gene lookup returns CDR1 SNHLY and CDR2 FYNNEI. In DNA, the CDR3 is TGTGCCAGCAGTGTCGAGGATGAGCAGTTCTTC. Residues: CASSVEDEQFF.

This sequence joins TRBV7-2 and TRBJ2-5, with D unresolved. This CDR3 is built from 11 residues. Germline assignment: CDR1 SGHTA and CDR2 FQGNSA. Trimming cost V 10 bases and J 5 bases, with 11 bases left between them. CDR3 loop: CAILTGETQYF. Written as DNA, the CDR3 is TGTGCCATTTTGACCGGGGAGACCCAGTACTTC.

This clone occurred once. The chain recombines TRBV5-1 with TRBJ2-3; 9 nucleotides match TRBD1. This CDR3 contains 15 residues. With V trimmed by 4 bases and J by 4 bases, 7 bases remained unmatched. Germline V gene data show CDR1 as SGHRS and CDR2 as YFSETQ. The CDR3 DNA reads as TGCGCCAGCAGCCTGACAGGGGGTATCGCAGATACGCAGTATTTT. Amino acids: CASSLTGGIADTQYF.

J is TRBJ1-1 and V is TRBV30, with D tentatively TRBD1 (5 bases). Germline CDR1 is GTSNPN and CDR2 is SVGIG (reference sequence). Trimming shortened V by 2 bases and J by 5 bases, and 9 bases separated the two germline ends. CDR3 length: 12 amino acids. The CDR3, as DNA: TGTGCCTGGAGTCGTCGGGGGACTGAAGCTTTCTTT. Amino acid sequence: CAWSRRGTEAFF.

V and J are TRBV7-8 and TRBJ2-2; 7 bases are a match to TRBD1. The CDR3 is 15 amino acids. Germline trimming cut 3 bases from V and 6 bases from J; bases unmatched to any gene: 7. Germline V gene lookup returns CDR1 SGHVS and CDR2 FQNEAQ. The DNA of the CDR3 is TGTGCCAGCAGCTTCGGCAGGGGGAGATCCGGGGAGCTGTTTTTT. Translating it yields CASSFGRGRSGELFF.

J is TRBJ2-7 and V is TRBV5-1, with 8 positions matching TRBD1. From germline, CDR1 is SGHRS and CDR2 YFSETQ. With V trimmed by 7 bases and J by 7 bases, 13 bases remained unmatched. The CDR3 is 14 amino acids. CDR3 coding DNA: TGCGCCAGCGGACTTCAGGGGGCGGCGGGGGAGCAGTACTTC. Amino acid sequence: CASGLQGAAGEQYF.

This clone occurred once. This chain uses TRBV5-1 with TRBJ2-6; D is ambiguous. The CDR3 consists of 16 residues. Germline V gene data show CDR1 as SGHRS and CDR2 as YFSETQ. V lost 4 bases and J lost 0, with 11 bases in between. CDR3 sequence (DNA): TGCGCCAGCAGCAAGTCCACGGGCTCTGGGGCCAACGTCCTGACTTTC. Protein sequence: CASSKSTGSGANVLTF.

The chain links TRBV19 to TRBJ1-6; TRBD1 matches 8 bases. This CDR3 has 19 residues. V was pared by 4 bases and J by 4 bases, with 15 bases of the junction left unmatched. The germline V gene encodes CDR1 LNHDA and CDR2 SQIVND (reference sequence). CDR3 residues: CASSKSGTGPGGYNSPLHF. CDR3 nucleotide sequence: TGTGCCAGTAGTAAATCCGGGACAGGCCCGGGCGGGTATAATTCACCCCTCCACTTT. The whole variable domain, remainder taken from reference TRBV19 and TRBJ1-6, is DGGITQSPKYLFRKEGQNVTLSCEQNLNHDAMYWYRQDPGQGLRLIYYSQIVNDFQKGDIAEGYSVSREKKESFPLTVTSAQKNPTAFYLCASSKSGTGPGGYNSPLHFGNGTRLTVT.

This chain uses TRBV30 with TRBJ1-2; no definite D call. This CDR3 is 15 amino acids long. V shed 2 bases and J shed 8 bases, with 21 bases lying between them. Germline CDR1 is GTSNPN and CDR2 is SVGIG (reference sequence). The CDR3 spells CAWSLDGGYVGGYTF. The CDR3 DNA is TGTGCCTGGAGTCTCGATGGAGGGTATGTTGGCGGCTACACCTTC.

The chain uses TRBV5-1 and TRBJ1-4, with TRBD1 matching 7 bases. V lost 4 bases, J lost 5 bases, and 5 bases stayed unmatched. Germline V CDR1 and CDR2: SGHRS, YFSETQ. The CDR3 covers 14 residues. In nucleotides, the CDR3 is TGCGCCAGCAGCACCGGGACAGACAATGAAAAACTGTTTTTT. Translated, it gives CASSTGTDNEKLFF.

This clone came up once. This chain connects TRBV3-1 (or the pseudogene TRBV3-2) to TRBJ1-4; D is possibly TRBD1 (6 bases). CDR3 size: 15 residues. Deletions cut 2 bases from V and 5 bases from J, with 12 bases between. Per the germline V gene, CDR1 is LGHDT and CDR2 is YNNKEL (reference sequence). CDR3 amino acids: CASSQRGGGNEKLFF. The DNA of the CDR3 is TGTGCCAGCAGCCAAAGAGGGGGTGGAAATGAAAAACTGTTTTTT.

This clone was recorded once. This chain links TRBV11-2 with TRBJ1-2; 8 bases map to TRBD1. J was trimmed by 4 bases and V by 7 bases; bases with no gene match: 11. The CDR3 spans 15 residues. CDR1 SGHAT and CDR2 FQNNGV come from the germline V gene. In DNA form, the CDR3 reads TGTGCCAGCACCGAGGTTGGGCAGGGGGCCTATGGCTACACCTTC. Translation: CASTEVGQGAYGYTF.

J is TRBJ1-2 and V is TRBV3-1 (or the pseudogene TRBV3-2); possibly TRBD1 for D (5 bases). The V gene's germline CDR1 is LGHDT and CDR2 YNNKEL (reference sequence). The V end lost 3 bases, the J end lost 2 bases, and 13 bases lay between the germline ends. The length of the CDR3 is 15 residues. CDR3 residues: CASSQKGTLNYGYTF. The CDR3 bases are TGTGCCAGCAGCCAGAAGGGGACTCTGAACTATGGCTACACCTTC.

This chain's CDR3 is CASSPRQGPYEQYF. Here the CDR3 DNA reads TGTGCCAGCAGCCCTAGACAGGGACCGTACGAGCAGTACTTC. The chain employs TRBV7-8 and TRBJ2-7; 7 bases fit TRBD1. The germline V gene has CDR1 SGHVS and CDR2 FQNEAQ. Trimming took 5 bases from V and 4 from J; bases not matched to a gene: 8. The CDR3 covers 14 residues.